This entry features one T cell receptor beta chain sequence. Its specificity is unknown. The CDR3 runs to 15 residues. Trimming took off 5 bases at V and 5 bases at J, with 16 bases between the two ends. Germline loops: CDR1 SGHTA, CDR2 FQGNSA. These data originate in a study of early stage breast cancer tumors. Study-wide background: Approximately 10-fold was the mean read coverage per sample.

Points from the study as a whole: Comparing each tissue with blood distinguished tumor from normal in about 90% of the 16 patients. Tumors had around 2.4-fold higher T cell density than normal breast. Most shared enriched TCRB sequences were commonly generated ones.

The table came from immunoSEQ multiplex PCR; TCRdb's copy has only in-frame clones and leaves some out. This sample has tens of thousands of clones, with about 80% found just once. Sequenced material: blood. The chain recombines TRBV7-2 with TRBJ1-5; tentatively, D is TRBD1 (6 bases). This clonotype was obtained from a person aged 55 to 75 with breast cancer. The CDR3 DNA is TGTGCCAGCAGCGTCTCCCGGGACACCTATCAGCCCCAGCATTTT. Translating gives CASSVSRDTYQPQHF.